Listed below are T cell receptor beta chains from one sample, sequenced in a study of blood T cell repertoires in COVID-19. Produced via immunoSEQ multiplex PCR; TCRdb's table is partial and in-frame only. The sample has some 220,000 clones, 85% seen once. Sequences were obtained from peripheral blood. The receptors were gathered from a woman between 65 and 79 years old with COVID-19, enrolled during active disease. Each CDR3 is given with its conserved first and last residue. The size field is filled for only some rows; it gives once, few, many or a size class.

size	J	V	CDR3
NA	TRBJ2-1	TRBV7-3	CASSLLPREGYNEQFF
NA	TRBJ1-2	TRBV19	CASSRSGTGYGYTF
few	TRBJ1-3	TRBV7-9	CASSLPGGTGGNTIYF
once	TRBJ1-5	TRBV6-1	CASSEAGHLSNQPQHF
NA	TRBJ1-2	TRBV6-5	CASSYSAGLVYGYTF
NA	TRBJ1-2	TRBV5-1	CASSLGGPNYGYTF
NA	TRBJ2-3	TRBV6-4	CASSDSGNTQYF
NA	TRBJ1-1	TRBV4-2	CASSHPDGGTEAFF
NA	TRBJ2-7	TRBV11-2	CASSLKRESAYEQYF
NA	TRBJ2-7	TRBV7-2	CASSLFGGDEQYF
NA	TRBJ2-3	TRBV7-2	CASSLVGDSRDTQYF
NA	TRBJ1-6	TRBV3-1/TRBV3-2	CASSQPRTGSSPLHF
NA	TRBJ1-4	TRBV4-1	CASSQEGRANEKLFF
few	TRBJ1-5	TRBV3-1/TRBV3-2	CASSRQRSQPQHF
NA	TRBJ2-3	TRBV7-8	CASSLVAGVPDTQYF
NA	TRBJ1-2	TRBV7-8	CASSQDRGHGYTF
NA	TRBJ1-2	TRBV24-1	CATSEGTTSHGYTF
NA	TRBJ1-3	TRBV25-1	CASRQGASHTIYF
NA	TRBJ2-1	TRBV19	CASSSGTVTRKNNEQFF
NA	TRBJ2-3	TRBV5-1	CASSPPGGSGDTQYF
NA	TRBJ1-2	TRBV29-1	CSVRTGTYGYTF
NA	TRBJ1-1	TRBV11-3	CASSSGTGANTEAFF
NA	TRBJ2-7	TRBV6-6	CASTQVSSSYEQYF